These T cell receptor beta chains were read from a single sample in a study of T cells after yellow fever vaccination. One entry per CDR3 protein, called by TCRdb with MiXCR from the 5' RACE reads. This table has some 240,000 distinct CDR3 sequences, more than 3.5% appearing once. This specimen was PBMCs, taken 15 days after the yellow fever booster vaccination. Receptors were obtained from a man between 18 and 35 years old who received the YFV17D yellow fever vaccine. CDR3s include the opening cysteine and the closing phenylalanine or tryptophan. D genes are given only for firm matches. Only part of the rows carry a size: once, few, many, or a class if the clone is expanded.

size,D,V,J,DNA,CDR3
many,TRBD2,TRBV27,TRBJ2-5,TGTGCCAGCAGGCCGACGGAGAGCGGGGGGCTGTTGGCCCAGTACTTC,CASRPTESGGLLAQYF
many,.,TRBV4-3,TRBJ2-1,TGCGCCAGCAGCCAAGATCTAACGTACAATGAGCAGTTCTTC,CASSQDLTYNEQFF
many,.,TRBV19,TRBJ2-1,TGTGCCAGTAGAGTGGCTTACCTCAATGAGCAGTTCTTC,CASRVAYLNEQFF
many,.,TRBV7-2,TRBJ2-5,TGTGCCAGCAGCTTTGGGGCAGTTCAACAAGAGACCCAGTACTTC,CASSFGAVQQETQYF
many,.,TRBV5-1,TRBJ2-3,TGCGCCAGCAGCGATGGACCGACAGATACGCAGTATTTT,CASSDGPTDTQYF
.,TRBD1,TRBV5-1,TRBJ1-6,TGCGCCAGCAGATCCGGGACAGCTAATTCACCCCTCCACTTT,CASRSGTANSPLHF
many,.,TRBV6-6,TRBJ1-5,TGTGCCAGCAGGACAGACCTCAGGGCCCAGCATTTT,CASRTDLRAQHF
many,.,TRBV20-1,TRBJ1-1,TGCAGTGCTACAGGGTCCGGGGAGGCCACTGAAGCTTTCTTT,CSATGSGEATEAFF
many,.,TRBV6-5,TRBJ1-6,TGTGCCAGCAGTTACTCGAGTGGAGGGGGGATCTATAATTCACCCCTCCACTTT,CASSYSSGGGIYNSPLHF
.,.,TRBV18,TRBJ1-1,TGTGCCAGCTCACCGGGACCCCGGGGGACTGAAGCTTTCTTT,CASSPGPRGTEAFF
many,TRBD2,TRBV7-3,TRBJ2-3,TGTGCCAGCAGCTCCCTCACGGGGGGAGAAGATACGCAGTATTTT,CASSSLTGGEDTQYF
many,.,TRBV7-9,TRBJ2-3,TGTGCCAGCAGCGACAGCGGTGTCGATACGCAGTATTTT,CASSDSGVDTQYF
many,.,TRBV27,TRBJ2-1,TGTGCCAGCAGTTTGAGCGGAACCTACAATGAGCAGTTCTTC,CASSLSGTYNEQFF
many,.,TRBV5-1,TRBJ1-2,TGCGCCAGCAGCTTGGAAGGGCAGAACTATGGCTACACCTTC,CASSLEGQNYGYTF
many,.,TRBV18,TRBJ1-1,TGTGCCAGCTCAGAGGGGATTAACACTGAAGCTTTCTTT,CASSEGINTEAFF
many,.,TRBV4-1,TRBJ1-5,TGCGCCAGCAGCCATGCCTCAGGGACGGGACAGCCCCAGCATTTT,CASSHASGTGQPQHF
many,.,TRBV11-2,TRBJ2-4,TGTGCCAGCAGACCCGTGGGAACTGCTCTAGCCAAAAACATTCAGTACTTC,CASRPVGTALAKNIQYF
many,.,TRBV5-4,TRBJ2-3,TGTGCCAGCAGCTTGGGGCAGGGGAGCGCAGATACGCAGTATTTT,CASSLGQGSADTQYF
few,TRBD1,TRBV20-1,TRBJ1-3,TGCAGTGCTAGGCGCCGGGACAGCTCTGGAAACACCATATATTTT,CSARRRDSSGNTIYF
many,.,TRBV9,TRBJ2-6,TGTGCCAGCAGCGTAGTTCAGGCTGGGGCCAACGTCCTGACTTTC,CASSVVQAGANVLTF
many,.,TRBV5-1,TRBJ2-1,TGCGCCAGCAGCTCCTACAATGTGGAGCAGTTCTTC,CASSSYNVEQFF
many,TRBD1,TRBV20-1,TRBJ1-5,TGCAGTGCTAGAGATCAGGACAGGGTTCACAATCAGCCCCAGCATTTT,CSARDQDRVHNQPQHF
many,TRBD1,TRBV6-6,TRBJ1-1,TGTGCCAGCCCCACCGCCGGACAGGCCGATAGCACTGAAGCTTTCTTT,CASPTAGQADSTEAFF
many,TRBD1,TRBV5-1,TRBJ1-4,TGCGCCAGCAGACAGGGGTTATGGACTAATGAAAAACTGTTTTTT,CASRQGLWTNEKLFF
many,.,TRBV6-5,TRBJ1-3,TGTGCCAGCAGTTACAGGGGCTCGGGTAACACCATATATTTT,CASSYRGSGNTIYF
many,.,TRBV4-3,TRBJ2-1,TGCGCCAGCAGCCAAGAAAGCGGAAGACACAATGAGCAGTTCTTC,CASSQESGRHNEQFF
few,TRBD1,TRBV6-5,TRBJ1-3,TGTGCCAGCAGCCTCTCGCCCGGACAGGAATACGGAAACACCATATATTTT,CASSLSPGQEYGNTIYF
many,TRBD2,TRBV30,TRBJ2-5,TGTGCCTGGGGGAGCGGGGGAGCTCAAGAGACCCAGTACTTC,CAWGSGGAQETQYF
many,.,TRBV5-1,TRBJ2-1,TGCGCCAGCAGCTTGCAAGCCCTCGACCCTTACAATGAGCAGTTCTTC,CASSLQALDPYNEQFF
many,.,TRBV6-5,TRBJ2-3,TGTGCCAGCCTCGCCTGGGGAACAGATACGCAGTATTTT,CASLAWGTDTQYF
many,TRBD2,TRBV11-3,TRBJ2-5,TGTGCCAGCAGCTCGACTCTCGGCGGGGGGAACCAAGAGACCCAGTACTTC,CASSSTLGGGNQETQYF
many,.,TRBV4-1,TRBJ2-1,TGCGCCAGCAGCCAAGAAATCGGATACGGGCAGTTCTTC,CASSQEIGYGQFF
many,.,TRBV20-1,TRBJ1-3,TGCAGTGTTCCGGGACACGCCGAGGATTGGGCTGGAAACACCATATATTTT,CSVPGHAEDWAGNTIYF
many,.,TRBV5-1,TRBJ2-1,TGCGCCAGCAGCTTTCGGGGTATCGAATACGGCAATGAGCAGTTCTTC,CASSFRGIEYGNEQFF
many,.,TRBV4-1,TRBJ2-3,TGCGCCAGCAGCCAAGATGACGTTACCCTGCGGGATACGCAGTATTTT,CASSQDDVTLRDTQYF